These 2 T cell receptor beta chains share one sample of origin, sequenced in a study of shared clonotypes between healthy human individuals. Profiling relied on immunoSEQ multiplex PCR, and the TCRdb table lists in-frame clones only, not all of them. The sample carries some 2,500,000 clones, roughly 93% recorded once. The sequenced material came from naive CD4+ T cells from PBMCs. Subset specified: CD45RA+ positively selected. The receptors come from a man between 18 and 29 years old in good health. Some clones in this sample may be carry-over from other donors' samples.

This chain joins TRBV7-2 and TRBJ1-5; D is undetermined. Germline V gene data show CDR1 as SGHTA and CDR2 as FQGNSA. V lost 1 base to trimming and J lost 7 bases, with 14 bases between them. The CDR3 is 15 residues long. The CDR3 nucleotides are TGTGCCAGCAGCTTAGAACATGGTCTGAACCAGCCCCAGCATTTT. Protein product: CASSLEHGLNQPQHF.

This clone came up once. The chain recombines TRBV7-9 with TRBJ2-7, with D perhaps matching TRBD1 or TRBD2 (5 bases each). Germline CDR1 SEHNR, CDR2 FQNEAQ (reference sequence). The CDR3 length is 12 residues. V was cut by 1 base and J by 5 bases, with 6 bases left in between. Here the CDR3 reads CASSLGGDEQYF. The CDR3 DNA follows: TGTGCCAGCAGCTTAGGAGGGGACGAGCAGTACTTC.